This TCR beta chain originates from a study of technical replicates of blood from several donors (dated by TCRdb to about 2017). Trimming leaves V shorter by 7 bases and J shorter by 2 bases, with the junction holding 10 bases beyond the gene matches. CDR1 and CDR2, looked up from the germline V gene, are MDHEN and SYDVKM. Reading from cysteine to phenylalanine, the CDR3 counts 15 amino acids. Only the CDR3 part of the read is kept: 45 bases, read in frame from the first base. Of note for this clone: Its specific antigen is unknown. No clone much larger than this one lies a single base away; base qualities are absent.

Library prep was done by the immunoSEQ multiplex PCR assay. Entries here come from immuneACCESS through TCRdb and include only in-frame sequences with V and J called. Some clones fail to appear in such tables; in the studies checked, an unresolved V gene covers under half of the shortfall, and the cause of the remainder is unknown. For this sample the table gives 87,000 or so clones, of which roughly 94% were detected only once. 0.34% of the sample is held by the ten biggest clonotypes. The chain links TRBV28 with TRBJ1-2; 7 nucleotides in the junction match TRBD1. The TCR originated in a human donor in good health. The specimen sequenced was T cells isolated from PBMCs. The CDR3 loop reads CASIRRGRENYGYTF. The bases are TGTGCCAGCATAAGGAGGGGGCGAGAAAACTATGGCTACACCTTC.